This T cell receptor (beta chain) comes out of a study of blood T cell repertoires in COVID-19. For the study at large: Samples representing acute and convalescent COVID-19 were sourced from the United States, Italy and Spain. PBMCs, B-cell-depleted T cells, or T cells were the source of the cDNA or gDNA that made up the material.

As originally analysed: By means of reference gene primer amplification, nucleated cell counts were estimated. Only in-frame clones appear in the TCRdb table, and some are missing; sequencing was by immunoSEQ multiplex PCR. V, J and clone size are taken as reported in that table, and D and trimming were inferred from the DNA itself. In the table there are 300,000 to 400,000 clones, around 87% of which are singletons. This CDR3 spans 11 amino acids. The V gene end was trimmed by 6 bases and the J gene end by 9 bases; junction bases not matched to a gene: 2. Source material: peripheral blood. V usage is TRBV12-3 or TRBV12-4 and J usage is TRBJ2-1; 7 positions match TRBD1. This TCR was sampled from a human donor in a cohort sampled during active COVID-19. CDR3 sequence reads: CASRQGSEQFF. The CDR3 DNA reads TGTGCCAGCAGACAGGGGTCTGAGCAGTTCTTC.